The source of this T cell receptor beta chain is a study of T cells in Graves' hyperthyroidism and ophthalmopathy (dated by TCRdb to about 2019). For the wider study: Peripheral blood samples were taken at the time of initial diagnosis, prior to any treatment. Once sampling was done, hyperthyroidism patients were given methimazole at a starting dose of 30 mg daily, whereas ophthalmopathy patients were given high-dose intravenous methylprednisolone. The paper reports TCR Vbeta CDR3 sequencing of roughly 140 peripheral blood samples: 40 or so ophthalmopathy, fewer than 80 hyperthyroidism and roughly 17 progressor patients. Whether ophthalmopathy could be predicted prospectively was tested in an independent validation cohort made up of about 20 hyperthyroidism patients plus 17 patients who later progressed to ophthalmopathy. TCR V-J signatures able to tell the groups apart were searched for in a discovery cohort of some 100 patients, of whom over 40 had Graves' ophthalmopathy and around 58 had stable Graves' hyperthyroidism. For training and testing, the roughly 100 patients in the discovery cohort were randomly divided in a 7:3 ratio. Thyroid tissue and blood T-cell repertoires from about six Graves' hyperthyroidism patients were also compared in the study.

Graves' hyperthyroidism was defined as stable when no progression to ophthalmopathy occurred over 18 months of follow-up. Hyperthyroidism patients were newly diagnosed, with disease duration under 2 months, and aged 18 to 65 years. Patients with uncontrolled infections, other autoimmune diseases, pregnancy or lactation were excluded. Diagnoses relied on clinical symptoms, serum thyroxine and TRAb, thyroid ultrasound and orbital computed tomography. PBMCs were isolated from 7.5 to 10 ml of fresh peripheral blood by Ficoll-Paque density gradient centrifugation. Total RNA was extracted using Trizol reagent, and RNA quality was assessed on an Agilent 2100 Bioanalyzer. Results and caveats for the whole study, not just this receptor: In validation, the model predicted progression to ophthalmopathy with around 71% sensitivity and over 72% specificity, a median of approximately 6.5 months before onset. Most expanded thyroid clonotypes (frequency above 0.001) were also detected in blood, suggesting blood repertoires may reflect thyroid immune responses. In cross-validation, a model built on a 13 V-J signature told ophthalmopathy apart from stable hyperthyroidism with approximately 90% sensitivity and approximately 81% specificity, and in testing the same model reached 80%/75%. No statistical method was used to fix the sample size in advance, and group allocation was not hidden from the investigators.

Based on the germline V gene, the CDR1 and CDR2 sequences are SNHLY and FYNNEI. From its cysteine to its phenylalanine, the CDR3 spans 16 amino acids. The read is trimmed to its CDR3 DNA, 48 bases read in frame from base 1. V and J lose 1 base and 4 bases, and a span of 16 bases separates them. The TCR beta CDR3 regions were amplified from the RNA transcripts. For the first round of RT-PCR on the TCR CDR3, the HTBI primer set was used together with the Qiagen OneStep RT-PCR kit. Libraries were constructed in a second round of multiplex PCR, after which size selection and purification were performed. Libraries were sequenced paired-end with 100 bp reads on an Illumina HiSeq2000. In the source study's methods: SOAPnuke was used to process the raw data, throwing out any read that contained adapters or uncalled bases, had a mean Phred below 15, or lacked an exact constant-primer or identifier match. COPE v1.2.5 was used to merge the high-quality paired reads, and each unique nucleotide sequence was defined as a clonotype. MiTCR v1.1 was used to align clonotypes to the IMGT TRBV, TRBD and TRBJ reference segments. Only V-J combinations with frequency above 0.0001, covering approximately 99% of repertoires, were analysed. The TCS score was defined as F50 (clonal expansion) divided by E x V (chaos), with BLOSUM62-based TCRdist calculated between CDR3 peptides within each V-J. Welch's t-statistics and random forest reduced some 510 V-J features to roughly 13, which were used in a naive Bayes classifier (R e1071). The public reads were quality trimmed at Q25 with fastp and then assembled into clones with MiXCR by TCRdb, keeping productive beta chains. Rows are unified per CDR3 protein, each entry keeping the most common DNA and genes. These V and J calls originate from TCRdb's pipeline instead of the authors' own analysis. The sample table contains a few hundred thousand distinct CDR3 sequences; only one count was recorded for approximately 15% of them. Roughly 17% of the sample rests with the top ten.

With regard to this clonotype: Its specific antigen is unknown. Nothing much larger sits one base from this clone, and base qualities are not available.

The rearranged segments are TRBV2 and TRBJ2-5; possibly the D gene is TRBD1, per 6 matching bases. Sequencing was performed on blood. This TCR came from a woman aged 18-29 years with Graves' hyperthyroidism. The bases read TGTGCCAGCAGTGAAGACGGTGCGGACAGAAGAGAGACCCAGTACTTC. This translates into CASSEDGADRRETQYF. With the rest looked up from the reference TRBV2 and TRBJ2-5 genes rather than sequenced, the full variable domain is EPEVTQTPSHQVTQMGQEVILRCVPISNHLYFYWYRQILGQKVEFLVSFYNNEISEKSEIFDDQFSVERPDGSNFTLKIRSTKLEDSAMYFCASSEDGADRRETQYFGPGTRLLVL.